Below, one T cell receptor beta chain is given with its context. The ends were cut back, 10 bases at V and 0 bases at J, with 15 bases in the middle. The CDR3 contains 14 residues. Germline V lookup: CDR1 MNHNS, CDR2 SASEGT. The data are from a study of CD8 T cells in ankylosing spondylitis. TCRdb re-called the 5' RACE reads with MiXCR, one entry per CDR3 protein. The profile shows about 240,000 distinct CDR3 sequences, about 10% of them singletons. The material sequenced was blood, either unsorted or a sorted T cell fraction (not recorded which). The sequence was obtained from a male donor with ankylosing spondylitis or in good health (not recorded which). V and J are TRBV6-1 and TRBJ1-2, with no clear D. CDR3 bases: TGTGCCACCTCTTCCCCGGGGACTAACTATGGCTACACCTTC. Its translation: CATSSPGTNYGYTF.